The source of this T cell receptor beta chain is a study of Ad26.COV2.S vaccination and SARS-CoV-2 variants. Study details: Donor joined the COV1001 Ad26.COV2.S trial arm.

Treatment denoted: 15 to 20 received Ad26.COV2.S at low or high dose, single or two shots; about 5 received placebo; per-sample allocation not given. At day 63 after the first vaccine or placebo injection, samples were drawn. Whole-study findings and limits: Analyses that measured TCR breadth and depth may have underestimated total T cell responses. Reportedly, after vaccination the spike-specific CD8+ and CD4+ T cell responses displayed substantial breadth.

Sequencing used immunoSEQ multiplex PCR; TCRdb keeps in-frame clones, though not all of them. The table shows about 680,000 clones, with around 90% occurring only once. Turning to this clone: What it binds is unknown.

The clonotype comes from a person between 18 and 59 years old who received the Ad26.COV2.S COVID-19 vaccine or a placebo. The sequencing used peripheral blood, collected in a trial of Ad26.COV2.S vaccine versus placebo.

The CDR3 DNA reads TGTGCCATAAGACCAGGGGGCCCCATGAACACTGAAGCTTTCTTT. Translated, it gives CAIRPGGPMNTEAFF. This rearrangement joins TRBV10-3 to TRBJ1-1; TRBD1 matches at 8 bases. V gave up 9 bases and J gave up 0 bases; unmatched junction bases: 9. The CDR3 runs to 15 residues. Germline V gene lookup returns CDR1 ENHRY and CDR2 SYGVKD.